The rows below give T cell receptor beta chains drawn from one sample of a study of graft-versus-host responses after intestinal transplantation. The antigens of these receptors remain unknown. The assay was immunoSEQ multiplex PCR, and TCRdb's table has in-frame clones only and misses some. The sample carries some 86,000 clones, about 87% recorded once. Here the sequenced sample was unstimulated CD4+ T cells sorted from spleen or lymph node cells, taken before transplant. The receptors originated from a human donor who was the organ donor for an intestinal transplant. CDR3s include the opening cysteine and the closing phenylalanine or tryptophan. A D gene is named only where the DNA matches it firmly. Rows give clone size only sometimes, using once, few, many, or a class for an expanded clone.

>TRBJ2-1|TRBD2|NA|TRBV28
CASSVAGGPGDEQFF
TGTGCCAGCAGTGTAGCGGGAGGGCCGGGGGATGAGCAGTTCTTC
>TRBJ1-4|TRBD1|NA|TRBV13
CASSSDRGGEKLFF
TGTGCCAGCAGCTCCGACAGGGGAGGGGAAAAACTGTTTTTT
>TRBJ1-6|NA|NA|TRBV30
CAWSRLRSPLHF
TGTGCCTGGAGTCGTCTCCGGTCACCCCTCCACTTT
>TRBJ2-7|TRBD1|NA|TRBV11-3
CASSTVSGGSYEQYF
TGTGCCAGCAGCACCGTCTCAGGGGGCTCCTACGAGCAGTACTTC
>TRBJ1-1|NA|NA|TRBV7-8
CASSPYTEAFF
TGTGCCAGCAGCCCCTACACTGAAGCTTTCTTT
>TRBJ2-3|TRBD2|NA|TRBV11-1
CASSRRGSTDTQYF
TGTGCCAGCAGTAGGCGGGGGAGCACAGATACGCAGTATTTT
>TRBJ1-2|NA|few|TRBV25-1
CASLGGGGYTF
TGTGCCAGCCTGGGGGGTGGAGGCTACACCTTC
>TRBJ2-2|NA|NA|TRBV7-6
CASSLTHSPSTGELFF
TGTGCCAGCAGTTTAACCCACTCCCCTAGTACCGGGGAGCTGTTTTTT
>TRBJ2-1|TRBD2|few|TRBV7-9
CASSLALAGEIEQFF
TGTGCCAGCAGCTTAGCACTAGCGGGGGAAATTGAGCAGTTCTTC
>TRBJ1-1|NA|NA|TRBV10-3
CAISESSWEAFF
TGTGCCATCAGTGAGTCGAGTTGGGAAGCTTTCTTT
>TRBJ1-1|NA|NA|TRBV7-2
CASSPLARNTEAFF
TGTGCCAGCAGCCCCCTGGCCCGGAACACTGAAGCTTTCTTT
>TRBJ2-2|NA|NA|TRBV27
CACGGTGELFF
TGTGCCTGCGGTGGCACCGGGGAGCTGTTTTTT
>TRBJ1-1|NA|once|TRBV9
CASSVTPSVNTEAFF
TGTGCCAGCAGCGTTACCCCCTCAGTGAACACTGAAGCTTTCTTT
>TRBJ2-7|NA|NA|TRBV2
CASRVGGQRYEQYF
TGTGCCAGCCGGGTGGGGGGGCAAAGGTACGAGCAGTACTTC
>TRBJ2-1|NA|once|TRBV7-6
CASSLKMEDEQFF
TGTGCCAGCAGCTTAAAAATGGAGGATGAGCAGTTCTTC
>TRBJ1-1|NA|NA|TRBV2
CASSGQGFGNTEAFF
TGTGCCAGCAGTGGGCAGGGGTTTGGGAACACTGAAGCTTTCTTT
>TRBJ1-2|NA|once|TRBV5-8
CASSVGPGTTGYTF
TGTGCCAGCAGCGTGGGTCCGGGGACAACTGGCTACACCTTC
>TRBJ2-3|NA|NA|TRBV14
CASRHSGSTDTQYF
TGTGCCAGCAGACATAGCGGTAGCACAGATACGCAGTATTTT
>TRBJ2-5|TRBD2|NA|TRBV5-1
CASSTGLAGSGETQYF
TGCGCCAGCAGCACCGGACTAGCGGGGAGTGGAGAGACCCAGTACTTC
>TRBJ1-6|TRBD1|few|TRBV2
CASSGGQGGGSPLHF
TGTGCCAGCAGTGGGGGTCAGGGGGGTGGATCACCCCTCCACTTT
>TRBJ2-2|NA|NA|TRBV7-9
CASSLQANTGELFF
TGTGCCAGCAGCTTACAGGCGAACACCGGGGAGCTGTTTTTT
>TRBJ1-1|TRBD1|NA|TRBV6-4
CASIEDRADTEAFF
TGTGCCAGCATCGAGGACAGGGCCGACACTGAAGCTTTCTTT
>TRBJ1-4|TRBD1|NA|TRBV5-1
CASKGTGIEEKLFF
TGCGCCAGCAAAGGGACAGGGATCGAAGAAAAACTGTTTTTT
>TRBJ2-1|NA|NA|TRBV11-2
CASSPTGNEQFF
TGTGCCAGCAGCCCTACAGGGAATGAGCAGTTCTTC
>TRBJ2-7|TRBD1|NA|TRBV19
CASSNVGTVPQQYF
TGTGCCAGTAGCAACGTGGGGACAGTGCCTCAGCAGTACTTC
>TRBJ2-4|TRBD1|NA|TRBV10-3
CAISESGLDRGSRNIQYF
TGTGCCATCAGTGAGTCGGGGCTGGACAGGGGGTCCCGAAACATTCAGTACTTC